In this sample, the clone carrying this T cell receptor beta chain turned up once. One entry per CDR3 protein results from TCRdb running MiXCR on the 5' RACE reads. Found here are tens of thousands of distinct CDR3 sequences, under 20% of them singletons; the top ten hold approximately 4.8%. This sample is drawn from a study of T cells of healthy individuals. From germline, CDR1 is MNHNS and CDR2 SASEGT. This CDR3 has 13 amino acids. V trimming: 4 bases; J trimming: 10 bases; junction bases outside the gene matches: 8. The receptor was derived from a human donor in good health. The chain couples TRBV6-1 to TRBJ2-7; 9 positions match TRBD1. CDR3 in amino acids: CASSGGDRANQYF. As DNA, the CDR3 is TGTGCCAGCAGTGGAGGGGACAGGGCGAATCAGTACTTC.